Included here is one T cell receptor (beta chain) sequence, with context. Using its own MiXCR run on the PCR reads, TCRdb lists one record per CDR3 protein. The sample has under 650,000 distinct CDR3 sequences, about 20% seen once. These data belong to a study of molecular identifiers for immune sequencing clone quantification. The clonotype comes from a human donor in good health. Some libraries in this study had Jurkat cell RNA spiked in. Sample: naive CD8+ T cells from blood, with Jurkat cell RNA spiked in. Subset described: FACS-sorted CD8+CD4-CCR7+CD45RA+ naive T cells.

The CDR3 region has the DNA TGTGCCAGCAGCCAAGCGGGGTTTTTCAATGAGCAGTTCTTC. It encodes CASSQAGFFNEQFF. The rearrangement uses TRBV3-1 and TRBJ2-1; possible D gene TRBD2, 5 bases. CDR1 is LGHDT and CDR2 is YNNKEL in the germline V gene (reference sequence). The CDR3 runs to 14 residues. Trimming cost V 1 base and J 6 bases, with 10 bases left between them.